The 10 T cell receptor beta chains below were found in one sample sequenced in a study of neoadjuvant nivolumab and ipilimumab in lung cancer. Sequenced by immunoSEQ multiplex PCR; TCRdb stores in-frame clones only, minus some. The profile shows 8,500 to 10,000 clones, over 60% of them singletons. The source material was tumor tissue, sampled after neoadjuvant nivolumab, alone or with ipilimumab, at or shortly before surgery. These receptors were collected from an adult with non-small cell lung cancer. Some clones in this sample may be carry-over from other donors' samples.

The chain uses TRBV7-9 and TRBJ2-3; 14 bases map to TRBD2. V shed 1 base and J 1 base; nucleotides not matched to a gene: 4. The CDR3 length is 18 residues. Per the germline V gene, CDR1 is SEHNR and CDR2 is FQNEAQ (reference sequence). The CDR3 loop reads CASSLVPGLAGGTDTQYF. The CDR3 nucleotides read TGTGCCAGCAGCTTAGTACCGGGACTAGCGGGAGGCACAGATACGCAGTATTTT.

Written as DNA, the CDR3 is TGTGCCAGCAGCGTAGATTCGGACCGGAGGGTGGTGCAGTTCTTC. Its translation is CASSVDSDRRVVQFF. The V gene is TRBV9, the J gene TRBJ2-1, with D possibly being TRBD2 (6 bases). The ends were cut back, 0 bases at V and 12 bases at J, with 19 bases in the middle. CDR1 and CDR2 from the germline V gene are SGDLS and YYNGEE. This CDR3 contains 15 residues. Based on the CDR3 plus reference TRBV9 and TRBJ2-1, the full variable domain is DSGVTQTPKHLITATGQRVTLRCSPRSGDLSVYWYQQSLDQGLQFLIQYYNGEERAKGNILERFSAQQFPDLHSELNLSSLELGDSALYFCASSVDSDRRVVQFFGPGTRLTVL.

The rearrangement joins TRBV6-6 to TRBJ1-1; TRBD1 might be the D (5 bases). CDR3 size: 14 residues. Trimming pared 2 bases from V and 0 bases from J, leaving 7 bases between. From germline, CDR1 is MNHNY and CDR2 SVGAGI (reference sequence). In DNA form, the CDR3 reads TGTGCCAGCAGTTACGGGGGGATGAACACTGAAGCTTTCTTT. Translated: CASSYGGMNTEAFF.

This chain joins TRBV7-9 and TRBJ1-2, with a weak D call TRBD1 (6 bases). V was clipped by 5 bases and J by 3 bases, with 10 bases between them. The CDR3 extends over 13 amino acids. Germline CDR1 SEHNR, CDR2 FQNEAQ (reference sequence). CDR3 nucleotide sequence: TGTGCCAGCAGCCCACAGGGTTACTATGGCTACACCTTC. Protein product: CASSPQGYYGYTF.

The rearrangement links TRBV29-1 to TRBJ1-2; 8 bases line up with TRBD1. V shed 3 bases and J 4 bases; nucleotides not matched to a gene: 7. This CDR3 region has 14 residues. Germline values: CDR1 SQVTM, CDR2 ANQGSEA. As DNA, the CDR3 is TGCAGCGTTGATATTTTCCAGGGGGCCTATGGCTACACCTTC. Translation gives CSVDIFQGAYGYTF.

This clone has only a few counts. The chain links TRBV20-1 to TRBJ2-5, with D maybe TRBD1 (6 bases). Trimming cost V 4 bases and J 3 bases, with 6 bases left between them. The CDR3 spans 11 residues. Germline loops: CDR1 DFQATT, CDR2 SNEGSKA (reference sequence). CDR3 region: CSANREETQYF. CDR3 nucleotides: TGCAGTGCTAACAGGGAAGAGACCCAGTACTTC.

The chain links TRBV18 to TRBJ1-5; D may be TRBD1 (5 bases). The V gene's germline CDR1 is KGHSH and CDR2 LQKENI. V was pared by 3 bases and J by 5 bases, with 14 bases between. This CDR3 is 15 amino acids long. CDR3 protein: CASSPGRVEDQPQHF. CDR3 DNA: TGTGCCAGCTCACCGGGACGGGTGGAGGATCAGCCCCAGCATTTT.

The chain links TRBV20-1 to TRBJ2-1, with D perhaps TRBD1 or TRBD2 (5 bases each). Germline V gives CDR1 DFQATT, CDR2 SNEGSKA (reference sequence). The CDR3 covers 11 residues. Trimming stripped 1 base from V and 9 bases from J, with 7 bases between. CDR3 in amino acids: CSARGGSEQFF. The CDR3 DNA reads TGCAGTGCTAGAGGGGGGAGTGAGCAGTTCTTC.

The CDR3 spells CASSPGPYTEAFF. The DNA of the CDR3 is TGCGCCAGCAGCCCCGGACCTTACACTGAAGCTTTCTTT. V is TRBV5-1 and J is TRBJ1-1; D gene unclear. CDR1 and CDR2 from the germline V gene are SGHRS and YFSETQ. CDR3 length: 13 residues. The germline V and J ends were trimmed by 4 bases and 3 bases, with 10 bases remaining between them.

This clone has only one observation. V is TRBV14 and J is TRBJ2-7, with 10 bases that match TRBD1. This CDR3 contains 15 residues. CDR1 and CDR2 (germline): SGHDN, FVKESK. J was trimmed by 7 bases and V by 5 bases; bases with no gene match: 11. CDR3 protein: CASSSRDRGQGEQYF. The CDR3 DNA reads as TGTGCCAGCAGCAGCCGGGACAGGGGACAGGGGGAGCAGTACTTC. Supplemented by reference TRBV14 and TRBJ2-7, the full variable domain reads EAGVTQFPSHSVIEKGQTVTLRCDPISGHDNLYWYRRVMGKEIKFLLHFVKESKQDESGMPNNRFLAERTGGTYSTLKVQPAELEDSGVYFCASSSRDRGQGEQYFGPGTRLTVT.